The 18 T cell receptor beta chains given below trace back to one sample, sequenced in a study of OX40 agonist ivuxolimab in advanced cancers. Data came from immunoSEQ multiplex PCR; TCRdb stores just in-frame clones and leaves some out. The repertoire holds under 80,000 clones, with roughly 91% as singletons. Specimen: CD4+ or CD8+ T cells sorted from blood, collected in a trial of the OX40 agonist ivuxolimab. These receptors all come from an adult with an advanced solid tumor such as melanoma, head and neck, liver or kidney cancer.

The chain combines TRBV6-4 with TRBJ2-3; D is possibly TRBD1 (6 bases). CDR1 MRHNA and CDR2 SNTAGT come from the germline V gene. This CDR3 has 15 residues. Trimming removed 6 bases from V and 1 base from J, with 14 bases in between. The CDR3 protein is CASRTRGTGTDTQYF. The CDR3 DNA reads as TGTGCCAGCAGAACCAGGGGAACTGGCACAGATACGCAGTATTTT.

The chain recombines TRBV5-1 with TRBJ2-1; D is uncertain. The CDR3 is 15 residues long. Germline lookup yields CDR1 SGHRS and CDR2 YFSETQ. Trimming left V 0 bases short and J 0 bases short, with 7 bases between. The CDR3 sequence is CASSLAGFSYNEQFF. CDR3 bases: TGCGCCAGCAGCTTGGCTGGCTTCTCCTACAATGAGCAGTTCTTC.

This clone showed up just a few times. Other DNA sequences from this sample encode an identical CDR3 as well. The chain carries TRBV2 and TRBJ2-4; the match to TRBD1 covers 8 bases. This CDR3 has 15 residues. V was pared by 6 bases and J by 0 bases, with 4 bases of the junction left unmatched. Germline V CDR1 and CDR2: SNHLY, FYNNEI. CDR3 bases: TGTGCCAGCAGCGACAGGGGCCTAGCCAAAAACATTCAGTACTTC. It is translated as CASSDRGLAKNIQYF.

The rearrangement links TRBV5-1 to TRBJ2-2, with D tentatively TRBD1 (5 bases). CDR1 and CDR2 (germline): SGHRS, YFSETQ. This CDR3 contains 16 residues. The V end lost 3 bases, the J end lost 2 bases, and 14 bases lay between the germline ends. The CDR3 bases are TGCGCCAGCAGCTCCGACCAGGGATTTAACACCGGGGAGCTGTTTTTT. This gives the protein CASSSDQGFNTGELFF. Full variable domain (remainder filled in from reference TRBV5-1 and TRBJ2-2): KAGVTQTPRYLIKTRGQQVTLSCSPISGHRSVSWYQQTPGQGLQFLFEYFSETQRNKGNFPGRFSGRQFSNSRSEMNVSTLELGDSALYLCASSSDQGFNTGELFFGEGSRLTVL.

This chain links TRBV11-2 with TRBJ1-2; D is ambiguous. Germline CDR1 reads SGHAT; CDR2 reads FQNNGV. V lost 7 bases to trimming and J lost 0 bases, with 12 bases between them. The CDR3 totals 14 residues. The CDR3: CASTPRAANYGYTF. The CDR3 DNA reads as TGTGCCAGCACCCCGAGGGCAGCTAACTATGGCTACACCTTC.

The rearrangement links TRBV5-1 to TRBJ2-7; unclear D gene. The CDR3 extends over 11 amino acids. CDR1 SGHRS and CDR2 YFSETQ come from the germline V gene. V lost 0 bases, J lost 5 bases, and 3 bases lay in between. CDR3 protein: CASSLGDEQYF. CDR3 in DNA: TGCGCCAGCAGCTTGGGGGACGAGCAGTACTTC.

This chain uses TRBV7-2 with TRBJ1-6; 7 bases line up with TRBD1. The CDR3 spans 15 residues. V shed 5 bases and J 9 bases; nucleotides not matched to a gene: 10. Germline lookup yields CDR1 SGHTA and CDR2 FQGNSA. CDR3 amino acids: CASSPRQGLGSPLHF. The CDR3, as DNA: TGTGCCAGCAGCCCTCGACAGGGACTAGGTTCACCCCTCCACTTT.

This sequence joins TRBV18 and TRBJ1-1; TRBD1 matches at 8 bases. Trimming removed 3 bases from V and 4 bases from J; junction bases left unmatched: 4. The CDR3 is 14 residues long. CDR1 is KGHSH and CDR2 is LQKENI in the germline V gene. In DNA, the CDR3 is TGTGCCAGCTCACCGGGACAGGAGGCCACTGAAGCTTTCTTT. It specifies CASSPGQEATEAFF.

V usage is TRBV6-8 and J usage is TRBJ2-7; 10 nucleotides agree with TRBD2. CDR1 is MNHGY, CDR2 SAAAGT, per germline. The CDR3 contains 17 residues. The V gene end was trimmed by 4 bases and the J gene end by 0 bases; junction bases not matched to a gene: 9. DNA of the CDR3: TGTGCCAGCAGTTTCGATCCCGGGACTAGCGACTCCTACGAGCAGTACTTC. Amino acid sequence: CASSFDPGTSDSYEQYF.

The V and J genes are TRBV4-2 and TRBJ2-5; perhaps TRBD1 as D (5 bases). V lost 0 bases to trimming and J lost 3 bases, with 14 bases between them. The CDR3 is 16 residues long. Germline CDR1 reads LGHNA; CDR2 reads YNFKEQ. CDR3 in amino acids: CASSQEVQGREETQYF. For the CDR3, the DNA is TGTGCCAGCAGCCAAGAGGTGCAGGGAAGGGAAGAGACCCAGTACTTC.

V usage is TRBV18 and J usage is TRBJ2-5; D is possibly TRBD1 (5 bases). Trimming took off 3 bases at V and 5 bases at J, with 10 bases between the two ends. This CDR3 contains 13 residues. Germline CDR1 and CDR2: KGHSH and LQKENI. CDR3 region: CASSPSGAETQYF. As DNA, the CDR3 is TGTGCCAGCTCACCCTCTGGGGCGGAGACCCAGTACTTC.

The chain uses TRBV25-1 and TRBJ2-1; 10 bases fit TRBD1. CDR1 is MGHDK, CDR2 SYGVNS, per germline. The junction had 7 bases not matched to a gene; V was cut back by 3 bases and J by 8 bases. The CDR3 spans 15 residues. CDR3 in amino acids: CASSDWRQGADEQFF. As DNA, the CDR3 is TGTGCCAGCAGTGATTGGCGACAGGGGGCCGATGAGCAGTTCTTC.

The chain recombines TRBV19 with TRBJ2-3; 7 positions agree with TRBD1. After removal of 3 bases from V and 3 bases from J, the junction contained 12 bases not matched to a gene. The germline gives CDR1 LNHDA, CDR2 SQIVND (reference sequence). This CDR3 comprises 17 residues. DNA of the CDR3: TGTGCCAGTAGTATCGACGGGATGACAGGGCGAACAGATACGCAGTATTTT. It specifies CASSIDGMTGRTDTQYF.

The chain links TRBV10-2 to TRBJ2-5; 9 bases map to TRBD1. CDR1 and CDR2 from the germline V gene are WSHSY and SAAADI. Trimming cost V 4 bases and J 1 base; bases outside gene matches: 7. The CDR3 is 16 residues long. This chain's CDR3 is CASSAGTGNFQETQYF. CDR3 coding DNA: TGCGCCAGCAGTGCCGGGACAGGGAACTTCCAAGAGACCCAGTACTTC.

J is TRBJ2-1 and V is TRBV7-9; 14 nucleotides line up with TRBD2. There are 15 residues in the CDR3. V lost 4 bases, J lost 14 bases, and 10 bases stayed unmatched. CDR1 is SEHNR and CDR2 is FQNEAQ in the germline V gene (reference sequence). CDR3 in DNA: TGTGCCAGCAGCTCGACTAGCGGGAGGGCCGCGGTGGAGTTCTTC. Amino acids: CASSSTSGRAAVEFF.

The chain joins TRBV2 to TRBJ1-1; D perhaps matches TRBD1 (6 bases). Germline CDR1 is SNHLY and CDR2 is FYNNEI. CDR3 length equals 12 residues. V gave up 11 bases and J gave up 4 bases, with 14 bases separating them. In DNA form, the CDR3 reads TGTGCCGCACGATTGACAGGCACTGAAGCTTTCTTT. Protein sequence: CAARLTGTEAFF.

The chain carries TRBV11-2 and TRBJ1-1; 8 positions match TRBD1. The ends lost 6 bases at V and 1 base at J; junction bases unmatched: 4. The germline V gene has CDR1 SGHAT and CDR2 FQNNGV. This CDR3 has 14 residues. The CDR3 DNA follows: TGTGCCAGCAGTCTCGGACAGGGGAACACTGAAGCTTTCTTT. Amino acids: CASSLGQGNTEAFF.

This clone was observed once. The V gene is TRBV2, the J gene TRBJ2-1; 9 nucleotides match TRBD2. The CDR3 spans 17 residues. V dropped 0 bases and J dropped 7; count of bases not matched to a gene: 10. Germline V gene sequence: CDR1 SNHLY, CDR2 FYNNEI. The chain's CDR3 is CASSEALGRGGQNEQFF. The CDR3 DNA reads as TGTGCCAGCAGTGAAGCGCTTGGGCGGGGGGGCCAGAATGAGCAGTTCTTC.